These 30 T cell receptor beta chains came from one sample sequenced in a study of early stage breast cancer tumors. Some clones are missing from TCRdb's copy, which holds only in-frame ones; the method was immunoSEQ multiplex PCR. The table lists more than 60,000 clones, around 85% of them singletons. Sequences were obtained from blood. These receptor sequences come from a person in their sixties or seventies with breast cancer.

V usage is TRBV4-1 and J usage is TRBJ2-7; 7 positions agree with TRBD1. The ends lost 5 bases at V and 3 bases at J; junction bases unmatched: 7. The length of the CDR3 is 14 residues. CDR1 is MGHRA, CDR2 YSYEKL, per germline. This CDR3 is CASSYRQGGYEQYF. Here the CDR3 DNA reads TGCGCCAGCAGCTACCGACAGGGCGGCTACGAGCAGTACTTC.

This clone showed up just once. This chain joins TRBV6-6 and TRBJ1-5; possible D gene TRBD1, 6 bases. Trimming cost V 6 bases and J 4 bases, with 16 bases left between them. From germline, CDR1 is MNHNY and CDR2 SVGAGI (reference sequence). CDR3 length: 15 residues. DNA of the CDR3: TGTGCCAGCAGGTACAGGGAGACGGGAAATCAGCCCCAGCATTTT. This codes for CASRYRETGNQPQHF.

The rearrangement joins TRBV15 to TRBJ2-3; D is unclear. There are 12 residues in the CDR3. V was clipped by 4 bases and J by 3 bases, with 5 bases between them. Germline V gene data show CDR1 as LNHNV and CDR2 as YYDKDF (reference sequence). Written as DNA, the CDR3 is TGTGCCACCAGCAAAGCTACAGATACGCAGTATTTT. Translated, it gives CATSKATDTQYF.

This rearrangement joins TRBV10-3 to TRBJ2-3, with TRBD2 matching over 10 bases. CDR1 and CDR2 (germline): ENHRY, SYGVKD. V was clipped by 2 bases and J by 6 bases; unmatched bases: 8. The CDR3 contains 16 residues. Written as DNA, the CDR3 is TGTGCCATCAGTGAGACCAGCGGGAGGGCGGGTGATACGCAGTATTTT. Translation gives CAISETSGRAGDTQYF.

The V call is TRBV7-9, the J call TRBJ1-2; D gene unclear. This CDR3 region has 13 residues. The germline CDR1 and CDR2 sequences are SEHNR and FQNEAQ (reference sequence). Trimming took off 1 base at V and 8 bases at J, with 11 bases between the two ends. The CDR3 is CASSLGPGLGYTF. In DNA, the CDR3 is TGTGCCAGCAGCTTAGGACCCGGCCTCGGCTACACCTTC.

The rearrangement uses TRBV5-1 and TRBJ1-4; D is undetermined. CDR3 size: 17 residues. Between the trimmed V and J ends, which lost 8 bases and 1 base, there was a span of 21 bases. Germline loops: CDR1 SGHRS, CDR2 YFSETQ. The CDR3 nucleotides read TGCGCCAGTAGGCGGGCAATACTCTCCCAAACTAATGAAAAACTGTTTTTT. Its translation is CASRRAILSQTNEKLFF.

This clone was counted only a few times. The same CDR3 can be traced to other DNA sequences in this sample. CDR3: CASSLAGGNYEQYF. The CDR3 DNA sequence: TGCGCCAGCAGCTTGGCCGGGGGCAACTACGAGCAGTACTTC. The chain carries TRBV5-1 and TRBJ2-7, with D tentatively TRBD1 or TRBD2 (6 bases each). Germline assignment: CDR1 SGHRS and CDR2 YFSETQ. The CDR3 loop spans 14 amino acids. V lost 0 bases and J 3 bases, leaving 10 bases between the germline ends.

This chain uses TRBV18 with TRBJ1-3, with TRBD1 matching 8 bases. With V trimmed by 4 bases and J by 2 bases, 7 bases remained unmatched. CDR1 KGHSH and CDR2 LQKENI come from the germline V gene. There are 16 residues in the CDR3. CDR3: CASSLQGAQAGNTIYF. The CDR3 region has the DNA TGTGCCAGCTCACTTCAGGGGGCGCAAGCTGGAAACACCATATATTTT.

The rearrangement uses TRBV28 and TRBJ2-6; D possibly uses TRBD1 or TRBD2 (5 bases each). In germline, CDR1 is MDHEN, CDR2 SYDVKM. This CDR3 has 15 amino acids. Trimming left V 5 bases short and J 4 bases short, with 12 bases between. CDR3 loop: CASSPAGSGANVLTF. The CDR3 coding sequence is TGTGCCAGCAGTCCCGCAGGGAGCGGGGCCAACGTCCTGACTTTC.

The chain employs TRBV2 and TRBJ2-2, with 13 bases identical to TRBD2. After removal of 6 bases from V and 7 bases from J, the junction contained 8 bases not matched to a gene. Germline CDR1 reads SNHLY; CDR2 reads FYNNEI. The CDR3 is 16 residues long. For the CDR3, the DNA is TGTGCCAGCAGCCGACTAGCGGGGGGCCCCGGCGGGGAGCTGTTTTTT. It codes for CASSRLAGGPGGELFF.

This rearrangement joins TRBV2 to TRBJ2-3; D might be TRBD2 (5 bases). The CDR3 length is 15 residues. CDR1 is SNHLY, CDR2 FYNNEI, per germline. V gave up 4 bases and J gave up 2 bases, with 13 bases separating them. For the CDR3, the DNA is TGTGCCAGCAGTGGCTCCGGGATCAACACAGATACGCAGTATTTT. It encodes CASSGSGINTDTQYF.

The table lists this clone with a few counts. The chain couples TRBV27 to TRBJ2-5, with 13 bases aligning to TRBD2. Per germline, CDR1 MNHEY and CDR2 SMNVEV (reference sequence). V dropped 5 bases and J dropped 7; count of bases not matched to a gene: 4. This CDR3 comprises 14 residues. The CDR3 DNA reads TGTGCCAGCAGTCTACGGACTAGCGGGGGGACCCAGTACTTC. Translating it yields CASSLRTSGGTQYF.

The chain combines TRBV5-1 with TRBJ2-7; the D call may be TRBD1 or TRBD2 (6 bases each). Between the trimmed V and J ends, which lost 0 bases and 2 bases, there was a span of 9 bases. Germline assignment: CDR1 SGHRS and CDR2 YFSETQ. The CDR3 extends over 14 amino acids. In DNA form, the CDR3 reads TGCGCCAGCAGCTTGGTGGGGGGCCCCTACGAGCAGTACTTC. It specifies CASSLVGGPYEQYF.

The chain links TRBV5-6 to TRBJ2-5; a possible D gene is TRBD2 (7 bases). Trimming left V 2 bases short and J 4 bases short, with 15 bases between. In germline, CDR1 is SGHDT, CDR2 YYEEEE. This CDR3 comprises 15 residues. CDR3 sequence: CASSFLGGVGETQYF. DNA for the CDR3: TGTGCCAGCAGCTTCCTAGGGGGGGTCGGAGAGACCCAGTACTTC.

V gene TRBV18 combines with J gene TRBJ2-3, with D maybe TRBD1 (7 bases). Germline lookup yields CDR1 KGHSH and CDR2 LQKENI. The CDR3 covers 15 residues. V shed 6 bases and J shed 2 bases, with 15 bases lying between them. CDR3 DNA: TGTGCCAGCTCCCTACAGGGGACTTTCACAGATACGCAGTATTTT. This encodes CASSLQGTFTDTQYF.

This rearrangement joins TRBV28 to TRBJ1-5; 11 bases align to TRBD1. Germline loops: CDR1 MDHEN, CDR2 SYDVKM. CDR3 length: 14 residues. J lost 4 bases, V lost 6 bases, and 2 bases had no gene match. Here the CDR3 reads CASRRDRGNQPQHF. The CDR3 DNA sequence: TGTGCCAGCAGGAGGGACAGGGGGAATCAGCCCCAGCATTTT.

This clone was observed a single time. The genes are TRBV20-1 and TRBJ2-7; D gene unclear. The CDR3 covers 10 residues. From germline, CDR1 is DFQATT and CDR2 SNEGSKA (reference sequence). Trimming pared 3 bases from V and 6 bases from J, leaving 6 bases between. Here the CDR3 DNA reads TGCAGTGCTAGTTTTGGCGAGCAGTACTTC. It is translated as CSASFGEQYF.

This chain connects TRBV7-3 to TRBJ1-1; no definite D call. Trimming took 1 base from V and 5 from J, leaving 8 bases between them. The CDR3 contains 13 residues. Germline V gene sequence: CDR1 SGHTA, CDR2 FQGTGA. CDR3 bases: TGTGCCAGCAGCTTAAGTCGTGAGACTGAAGCTTTCTTT. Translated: CASSLSRETEAFF.

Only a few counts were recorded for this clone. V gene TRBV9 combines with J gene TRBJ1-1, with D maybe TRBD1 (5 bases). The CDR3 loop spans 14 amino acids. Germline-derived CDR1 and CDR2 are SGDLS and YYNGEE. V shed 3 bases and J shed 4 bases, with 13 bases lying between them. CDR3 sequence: CASSGGSRVTEAFF. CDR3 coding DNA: TGTGCCAGCAGCGGGGGGAGCAGAGTCACTGAAGCTTTCTTT.

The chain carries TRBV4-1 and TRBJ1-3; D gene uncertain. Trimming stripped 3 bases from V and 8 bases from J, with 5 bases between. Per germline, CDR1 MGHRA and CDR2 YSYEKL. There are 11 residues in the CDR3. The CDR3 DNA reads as TGCGCCAGCAGCCATGTTGACACCATATATTTT. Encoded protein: CASSHVDTIYF.

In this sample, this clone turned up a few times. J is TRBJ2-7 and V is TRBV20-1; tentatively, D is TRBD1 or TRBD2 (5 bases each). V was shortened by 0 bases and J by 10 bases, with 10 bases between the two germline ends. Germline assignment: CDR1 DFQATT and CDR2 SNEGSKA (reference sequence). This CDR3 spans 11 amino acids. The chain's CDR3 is CSARDLRGQYF. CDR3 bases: TGCAGTGCTAGAGATCTGAGGGGCCAGTACTTC.

The CDR3 protein is CASAKATDEKLFF. The CDR3 DNA reads as TGTGCCAGCGCCAAGGCGACGGATGAAAAACTGTTTTTT. V gene TRBV27 combines with J gene TRBJ1-4; D gene unclear. CDR1 is MNHEY, CDR2 SMNVEV, per germline (reference sequence). CDR3 length: 13 amino acids. V was clipped by 8 bases and J by 6 bases, with 13 bases between them.

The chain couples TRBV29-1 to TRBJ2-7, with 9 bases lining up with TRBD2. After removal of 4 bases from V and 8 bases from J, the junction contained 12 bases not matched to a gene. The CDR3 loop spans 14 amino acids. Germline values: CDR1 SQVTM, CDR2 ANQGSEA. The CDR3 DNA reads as TGCAGCGTTGCGCTAGCGGGACCTCCTAGGAAGCAGTACTTC. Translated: CSVALAGPPRKQYF.

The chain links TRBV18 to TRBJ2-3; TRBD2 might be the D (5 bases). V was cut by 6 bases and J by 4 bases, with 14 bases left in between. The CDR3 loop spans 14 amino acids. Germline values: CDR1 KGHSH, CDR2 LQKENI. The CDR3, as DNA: TGTGCCAGCTCTCTCCCGGCCGGGGCAGATACGCAGTATTTT. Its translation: CASSLPAGADTQYF. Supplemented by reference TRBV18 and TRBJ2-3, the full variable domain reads NAGVMQNPRHLVRRRGQEARLRCSPMKGHSHVYWYRQLPEEGLKFMVYLQKENIIDESGMPKERFSAEFPKEGPSILRIQQVVRGDSAAYFCASSLPAGADTQYFGPGTRLTVL.

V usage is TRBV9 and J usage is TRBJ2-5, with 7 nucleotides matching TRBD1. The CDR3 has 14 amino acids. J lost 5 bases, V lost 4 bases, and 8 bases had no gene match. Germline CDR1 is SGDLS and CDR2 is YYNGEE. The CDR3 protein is CASSPTDRAETQYF. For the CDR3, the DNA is TGTGCCAGCAGCCCCACCGACAGGGCGGAGACCCAGTACTTC.

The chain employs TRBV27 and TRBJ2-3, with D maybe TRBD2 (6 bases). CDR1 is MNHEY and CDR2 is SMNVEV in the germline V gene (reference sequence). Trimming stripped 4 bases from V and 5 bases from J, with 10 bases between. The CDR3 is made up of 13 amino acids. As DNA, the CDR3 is TGTGCCAGCAGTTGGAGGGAAAGAGATACGCAGTATTTT. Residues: CASSWRERDTQYF.

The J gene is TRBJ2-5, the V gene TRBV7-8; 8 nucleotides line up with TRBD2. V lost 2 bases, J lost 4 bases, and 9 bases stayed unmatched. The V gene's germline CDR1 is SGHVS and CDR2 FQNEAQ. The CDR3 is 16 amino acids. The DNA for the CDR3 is TGTGCCAGCAGCTTACTCGCCGCGGGAGGCGCAGAGACCCAGTACTTC. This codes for CASSLLAAGGAETQYF.

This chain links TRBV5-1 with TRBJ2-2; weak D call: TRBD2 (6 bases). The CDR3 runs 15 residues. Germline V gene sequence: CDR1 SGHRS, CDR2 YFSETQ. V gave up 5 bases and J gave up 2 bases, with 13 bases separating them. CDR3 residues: CASRERAQNTGELFF. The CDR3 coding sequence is TGCGCCAGCAGAGAGCGGGCTCAAAACACCGGGGAGCTGTTTTTT.

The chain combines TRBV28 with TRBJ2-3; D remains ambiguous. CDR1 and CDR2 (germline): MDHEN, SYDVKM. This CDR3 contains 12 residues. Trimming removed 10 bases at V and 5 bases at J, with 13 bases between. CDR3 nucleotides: TGTGCCACTCAATCTGGTATAGATACGCAGTATTTT. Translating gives CATQSGIDTQYF. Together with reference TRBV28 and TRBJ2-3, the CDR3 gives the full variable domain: DVKVTQSSRYLVKRTGEKVFLECVQDMDHENMFWYRQDPGLGLRLIYFSYDVKMKEKGDIPEGYSVSREKKERFSLILESASTNQTSMYLCATQSGIDTQYFGPGTRLTVL.

CDR3 sequence reads: CASRFPIWKDDQHQPQHF. The CDR3 region has the DNA TGTGCAAGTCGCTTCCCGATATGGAAGGACGACCAGCATCAGCCCCAGCATTTT. This sequence joins TRBV12-2 and TRBJ1-5. TRBV12-2 is given as a pseudogene. The CDR3 contains 18 residues.